This TCR beta chain was captured by sequencing in a study of beta chain features in type 1 diabetes. Study-level points and caveats: Researchers report that Type 1 diabetes patients had moderately but significantly shorter TCRB CDR3s across all four CD4+ subsets.

Trimming left V 2 bases short and J 7 bases short, with 11 bases between. CDR3 length: 14 residues. The germline gives CDR1 SGHVS, CDR2 FQNEAQ. This clone was counted a few times. Antigen specificity is unknown. The authors reverse transcribed all of the isolated RNA, so sequencing captured expressed TCRB transcripts. Produced via immunoSEQ multiplex PCR; TCRdb's table is partial and in-frame only. Of about 170,000 clones in the sample, 6% to 9% are singletons; the top ten hold 0.5%. The sample consisted of central memory CD4+ T cells from blood. The source is a young man with type 1 diabetes. The rearrangement uses TRBV7-8 and TRBJ2-2, with D possibly TRBD1 on 5 matching bases. The CDR3 protein is CASSLQGKGGELFF. The CDR3, as DNA: TGTGCCAGCAGCTTACAGGGAAAGGGCGGGGAGCTGTTTTTT. The whole variable domain, remainder taken from reference TRBV7-8 and TRBJ2-2, is GAGVSQSPRYKVAKRGQDVALRCDPISGHVSLFWYQQALGQGPEFLTYFQNEAQLDKSGLPSDRFFAERPEGSVSTLKIQRTQQEDSAVYLCASSLQGKGGELFFGEGSRLTVL.